Following are 17 T cell receptor beta chains from one sample sequenced in a study of CD8 T cells in Susac syndrome. Reverse transcription of about 0.5 to 1 ug RNA used random hexamers. In TCRdb, the immunoSEQ multiplex PCR reads were re-called with MiXCR into one record per CDR3 protein. The table has approximately 110,000 distinct CDR3 sequences, around 95% seen once. The sample consisted of CD4+ T cells from PBMCs. All receptors derive from a human donor in good health.

The chain employs TRBV5-1 and TRBJ2-6; unclear D gene. Trimming took off 3 bases at V and 4 bases at J, with 8 bases between the two ends. CDR3 length equals 14 residues. The germline CDR1 and CDR2 sequences are SGHRS and YFSETQ. The CDR3 DNA follows: TGCGCCAGCAGCTCGGCACCCGGGGCCAACGTCCTGACTTTC. It translates to CASSSAPGANVLTF.

J is TRBJ1-5 and V is TRBV24-1, with TRBD1 matching over 10 bases. After removal of 7 bases from V and 2 bases from J, the junction contained 7 bases not matched to a gene. CDR1 KGHDR and CDR2 SFDVKD come from the germline V gene. The CDR3 loop spans 16 amino acids. CDR3 loop: CATRDRGRPGNQPQHF. The CDR3 DNA reads TGTGCCACCAGAGACAGGGGGCGGCCGGGCAATCAGCCCCAGCATTTT.

This chain uses TRBV24-1 with TRBJ2-1, with 10 positions matching TRBD1. With 3 bases clipped from V and 15 bases from J, the junction kept 7 bases outside the gene matches. Germline CDR1 and CDR2: KGHDR and SFDVKD. The CDR3 length is 13 residues. As DNA, the CDR3 is TGTGCCACCAGTGATGCCGGGACAGGGGATTGGTTCTTC. It encodes CATSDAGTGDWFF.

J is TRBJ1-2 and V is TRBV19, with D perhaps matching TRBD1 (5 bases). Trimming took 3 bases from V and 6 from J, leaving 20 bases between them. The germline V gene encodes CDR1 LNHDA and CDR2 SQIVND (reference sequence). CDR3 length: 16 residues. The DNA of the CDR3 is TGTGCCAGTAGTATCTACCGGGACGGCGCTCAGAATGGCTACACCTTC. Translating gives CASSIYRDGAQNGYTF.

DNA for the CDR3: TGCGCCAGCAGCCATCCGACATACTATGGCTACACCTTC. It yields the protein CASSHPTYYGYTF. The chain recombines TRBV5-1 with TRBJ1-2; D unclear. CDR3 size: 13 residues. Per the germline V gene, CDR1 is SGHRS and CDR2 is YFSETQ. With 4 bases removed from V and 3 bases from J, the gap between germline ends came to 10 bases.

J is TRBJ1-2 and V is TRBV2; D is perhaps TRBD1 (5 bases). The length of the CDR3 is 13 residues. V was shortened by 6 bases and J by 3 bases, with 11 bases between the two germline ends. Germline V gene lookup returns CDR1 SNHLY and CDR2 FYNNEI. The CDR3 DNA is TGTGCCAGCAGGAAGGACAAAGACTATGGCTACACCTTC. It specifies CASRKDKDYGYTF. The full variable domain, its missing parts supplied by reference TRBV2 and TRBJ1-2, is EPEVTQTPSHQVTQMGQEVILRCVPISNHLYFYWYRQILGQKVEFLVSFYNNEISEKSEIFDDQFSVERPDGSNFTLKIRSTKLEDSAMYFCASRKDKDYGYTFGSGTRLTVV.

The rearrangement links TRBV19 to TRBJ2-1; 14 nucleotides align to TRBD2. Germline V gene lookup returns CDR1 LNHDA and CDR2 SQIVND (reference sequence). The CDR3 length is 17 residues. V shed 7 bases and J 8 bases; nucleotides not matched to a gene: 13. CDR3 region: CASTRGLAGGGGYEQFF. The DNA of the CDR3 is TGTGCCAGTACCAGAGGACTAGCGGGAGGAGGGGGGTATGAGCAGTTCTTC.

A few counts support this clonotype. CDR3 protein: CASSEVGGQPQHF. CDR3 DNA: TGCGCCAGCAGCGAGGTGGGGGGGCAGCCCCAGCATTTT. This rearrangement joins TRBV5-1 to TRBJ1-5; D is perhaps TRBD1 (5 bases). With 4 bases removed from V and 7 bases from J, the gap between germline ends came to 12 bases. The CDR3 runs to 13 residues. The germline V gene has CDR1 SGHRS and CDR2 YFSETQ.

The chain is built from TRBV6-2 or TRBV6-3 and TRBJ2-5; TRBD1 matches 7 bases. V was pared by 0 bases and J by 5 bases, with 3 bases of the junction left unmatched. The CDR3 extends over 14 amino acids. Germline CDR1 and CDR2: MNHEY and SVGEGT. CDR3 coding DNA: TGTGCCAGCAGTTACTCGACAGGGTTGGAGACCCAGTACTTC. Translated, it gives CASSYSTGLETQYF.

This chain connects TRBV4-3 to TRBJ1-1, with no clear D. V was shortened by 4 bases and J by 0 bases, with 9 bases between the two germline ends. Germline-derived CDR1 and CDR2 are LGHNA and YSLEER. CDR3 length equals 14 residues. The CDR3 reads CASSRRALNTEAFF. The DNA for the CDR3 is TGCGCCAGCAGCCGACGGGCTTTGAACACTGAAGCTTTCTTT.

The J gene is TRBJ1-2, the V gene TRBV19; D not certain. Germline lookup yields CDR1 LNHDA and CDR2 SQIVND (reference sequence). This CDR3 spans 13 amino acids. Trimming cost V 7 bases and J 5 bases, with 14 bases left between them. CDR3 residues: CASMRRQNYGYTF. The CDR3 DNA follows: TGTGCCAGTATGAGGCGGCAGAATTATGGCTACACCTTC.

The chain has TRBV5-1 and TRBJ2-7, with 9 bases identical to TRBD1. V lost 2 bases to trimming and J lost 5 bases; unmatched junction nucleotides: 8. There are 15 residues in the CDR3. Germline V gene lookup returns CDR1 SGHRS and CDR2 YFSETQ. The CDR3 loop is CASSFLPGQGNEQYF. CDR3 DNA: TGCGCCAGCAGCTTCTTGCCGGGACAGGGAAACGAGCAGTACTTC.

The chain combines TRBV13 with TRBJ2-3; D is undetermined. V gave up 4 bases and J gave up 4 bases, with 9 bases separating them. The CDR3 length is 13 residues. CDR1 is PRHDT and CDR2 is FYEKMQ in the germline V gene (reference sequence). The CDR3 DNA follows: TGTGCCAGCAGCTCGTTAGCCTCAGATACGCAGTATTTT. It codes for CASSSLASDTQYF.

J is TRBJ2-2 and V is TRBV6-2 or TRBV6-3; TRBD1 agrees at 9 bases. The CDR3 sequence is 12 residues long. Trimming at V came to 9 bases and at J to 6 bases, leaving 2 bases not matched to a gene. CDR1 is MNHEY and CDR2 is SVGEGT in the germline V gene. The CDR3 here is CASRQGAGELFF. The CDR3 nucleotides are TGTGCCAGTCGACAGGGGGCCGGGGAGCTGTTTTTT.

V and J are TRBV6-2 or TRBV6-3 and TRBJ2-7, with 8 bases lining up with TRBD2. Trimming took 5 bases from V and 9 from J; bases not matched to a gene: 9. The germline V gene has CDR1 MNHEY and CDR2 SVGEGT. The CDR3 is made up of 13 amino acids. The CDR3 DNA sequence: TGTGCCAGCAGTCCCACTAGCGGATCGAGGCAGTACTTC. This sequence encodes CASSPTSGSRQYF.

The J gene is TRBJ2-2, the V gene TRBV20-1; tentative D call: TRBD1 (5 bases). Germline CDR1 reads DFQATT; CDR2 reads SNEGSKA (reference sequence). CDR3 length: 14 residues. V dropped 4 bases and J dropped 6 bases, with 15 bases sitting between them. CDR3 DNA: TGCAGTGCTAACAGGCTAGAAGTTCCCGGGGAGCTGTTTTTT. Its protein is CSANRLEVPGELFF.

The chain links TRBV25-1 to TRBJ2-5, with TRBD2 identical over 10 bases. V lost 4 bases and J lost 5; bases outside the gene matches: 16. The CDR3 length is 18 residues. Germline V lookup: CDR1 MGHDK, CDR2 SYGVNS. DNA for the CDR3: TGTGCCAGCAGTGCAACCCCGGGCAGCGGGAGGGCTCTGGAGACCCAGTACTTC. Translated: CASSATPGSGRALETQYF.